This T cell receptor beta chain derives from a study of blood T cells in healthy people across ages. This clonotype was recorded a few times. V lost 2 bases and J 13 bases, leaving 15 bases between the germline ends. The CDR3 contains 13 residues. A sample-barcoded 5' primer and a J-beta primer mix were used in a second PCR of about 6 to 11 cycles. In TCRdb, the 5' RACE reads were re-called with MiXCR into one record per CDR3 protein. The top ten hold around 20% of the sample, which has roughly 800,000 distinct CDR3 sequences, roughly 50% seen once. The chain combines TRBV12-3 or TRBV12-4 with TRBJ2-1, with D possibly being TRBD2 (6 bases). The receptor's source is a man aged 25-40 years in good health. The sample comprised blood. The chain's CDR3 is CASSLFEAGPQFF. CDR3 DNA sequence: TGTGCCAGCAGTTTATTTGAAGCGGGCCCACAGTTCTTC.